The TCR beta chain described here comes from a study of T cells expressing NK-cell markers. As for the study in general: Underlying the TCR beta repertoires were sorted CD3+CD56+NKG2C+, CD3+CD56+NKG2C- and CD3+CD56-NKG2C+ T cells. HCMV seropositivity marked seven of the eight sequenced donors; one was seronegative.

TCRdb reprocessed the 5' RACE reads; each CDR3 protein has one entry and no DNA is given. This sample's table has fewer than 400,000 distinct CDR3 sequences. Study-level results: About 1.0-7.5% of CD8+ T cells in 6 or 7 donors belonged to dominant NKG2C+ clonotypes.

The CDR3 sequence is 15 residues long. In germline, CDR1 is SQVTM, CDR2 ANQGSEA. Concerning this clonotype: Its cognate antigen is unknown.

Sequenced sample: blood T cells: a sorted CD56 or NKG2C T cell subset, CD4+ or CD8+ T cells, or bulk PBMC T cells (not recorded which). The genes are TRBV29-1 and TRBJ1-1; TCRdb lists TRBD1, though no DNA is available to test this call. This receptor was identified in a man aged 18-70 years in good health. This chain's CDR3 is CSAAPPRGGPTEAFF.